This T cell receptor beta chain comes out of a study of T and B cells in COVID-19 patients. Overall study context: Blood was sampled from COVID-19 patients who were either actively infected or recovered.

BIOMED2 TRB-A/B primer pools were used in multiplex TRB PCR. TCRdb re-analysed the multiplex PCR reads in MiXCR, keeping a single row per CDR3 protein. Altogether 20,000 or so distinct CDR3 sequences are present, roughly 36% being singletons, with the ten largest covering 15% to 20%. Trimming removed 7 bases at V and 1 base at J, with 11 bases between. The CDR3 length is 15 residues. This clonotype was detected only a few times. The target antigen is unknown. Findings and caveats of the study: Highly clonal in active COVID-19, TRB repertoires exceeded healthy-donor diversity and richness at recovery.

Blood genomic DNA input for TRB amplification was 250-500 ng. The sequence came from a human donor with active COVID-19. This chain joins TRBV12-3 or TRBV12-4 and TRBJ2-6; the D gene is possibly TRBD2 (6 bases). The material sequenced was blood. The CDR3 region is CASNYRGSGANVLTF. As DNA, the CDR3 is TGTGCCAGCAACTACCGGGGGTCTGGGGCCAACGTCCTGACTTTC.